The 7 T cell receptor beta chains below all came from one sample that was sequenced in a study of post-analysis software for immune sequencing data. Study-wide findings and caveats: Five or six TRBV segments, TRBV5-6, TRBV5-1 and TRBV20-1 among them, were found more frequent in patients than controls.

The TCR beta cDNA libraries contained unique molecular identifiers. Each CDR3 protein gets one entry after TCRdb re-called the PCR reads with MiXCR. The sample has about 620,000 distinct CDR3 sequences; about 40% are singletons. Their target antigens are unknown. Sequencing input: blood. These receptors were obtained from a girl between 5 and 17 years old with multiple sclerosis.

This chain links TRBV6-1 with TRBJ1-2, with D possibly being TRBD1 (6 bases). The ends were cut back, 2 bases at V and 7 bases at J, with 14 bases in the middle. The CDR3 totals 14 residues. Germline V gene lookup returns CDR1 MNHNS and CDR2 SASEGT. DNA of the CDR3: TGTGCCAGCAGTGAAAGGGGGGGGTTCCTTGGCTACACCTTC. Translating it yields CASSERGGFLGYTF.

The V gene is TRBV10-3, the J gene TRBJ2-7; D perhaps matches TRBD2 (5 bases). Germline assignment: CDR1 ENHRY and CDR2 SYGVKD. CDR3 length: 14 residues. Trimming cost V 10 bases and J 5 bases, with 21 bases left between them. The CDR3 sequence: CATDERGNGDEQYF. CDR3 DNA: TGTGCCACCGACGAACGGGGAAATGGGGACGAGCAGTACTTC.

The J gene is TRBJ2-1, the V gene TRBV20-1; no definite D call. The V gene's germline CDR1 is DFQATT and CDR2 SNEGSKA (reference sequence). The length of the CDR3 is 14 residues. The V gene lost 0 bases and the J gene lost 4 bases, with 10 bases spanning the gap. The CDR3 DNA is TGCAGTGCTAGAGAATGGGGAACTTACAATGAGCAGTTCTTC. It translates to CSAREWGTYNEQFF.

This clonotype was seen only a few times. V gene TRBV4-1 combines with J gene TRBJ2-3; 8 positions agree with TRBD2. CDR3 length: 15 amino acids. Germline V lookup: CDR1 MGHRA, CDR2 YSYEKL. With 4 bases clipped from V and 3 bases from J, the junction kept 6 bases outside the gene matches. CDR3 in DNA: TGCGCCAGCAGCCCTACAGCGGGAGATACAGATACGCAGTATTTT. This sequence encodes CASSPTAGDTDTQYF.

This clonotype has just a few counts. This chain joins TRBV29-1 and TRBJ1-5; D unresolved. Trimming removed 4 bases at V and 3 bases at J, with 10 bases between. The CDR3 is made up of 13 amino acids. Per the germline V gene, CDR1 is SQVTM and CDR2 is ANQGSEA. The CDR3 loop reads CSVAAGFNQPQHF. Written as DNA, the CDR3 is TGCAGCGTTGCCGCGGGTTTCAATCAGCCCCAGCATTTT.

This clonotype was picked up a small number of times. The J gene is TRBJ2-5, the V gene TRBV3-1; D unresolved. The J call could be wrong; TRBJ2-7 is a better fit for the DNA end. This CDR3 contains 11 residues. Germline CDR1 LGHDT, CDR2 YNNKEL (reference sequence). The CDR3 DNA follows: TGTGCCAGCAGCCAAGTAAACGAGCAGTACTTC. It codes for CASSQVNEQYF.

The chain recombines TRBV7-9 with TRBJ1-4, with no clear D. CDR3 length equals 13 residues. Trimming took 5 bases from V and 8 from J, leaving 12 bases between them. The germline CDR1 and CDR2 sequences are SEHNR and FQNEAQ (reference sequence). The chain's CDR3 is CASSPRNMEKLFF. CDR3 bases: TGTGCCAGCAGCCCTCGTAACATGGAAAAACTGTTTTTT.